The present TCR beta chain was sequenced within a study of blood T cell repertoires in COVID-19. The overall study: Both acute and convalescent COVID-19 samples were obtained from the United States, Italy and Spain.

The CDR3 spans 15 residues. The V gene end was trimmed by 3 bases and the J gene end by 5 bases; junction bases not matched to a gene: 1. Germline CDR1 is LGHDT and CDR2 is YNNKEL (reference sequence). This clone was seen more than once but under ten times. Source study methods: Estimated nucleated cell counts came from reference gene primer amplification. Some clones are missing from TCRdb's copy, which holds only in-frame ones; the method was immunoSEQ multiplex PCR. The DNA gave D and trimming, while V, J and clone size come from that table. The table includes about 310,000 clones, 89% detected once. The study recruited people aged about 18 to 89 years across about 25 US areas.

This receptor was taken from a woman in her forties who had recovered from COVID-19. V gene TRBV3-1 (or the pseudogene TRBV3-2) combines with J gene TRBJ1-6; 10 bases align to TRBD1. The sequencing input was PBMCs or T cells enriched from blood (not recorded which). The CDR3 region is CASSHGTGDNSPLHF. In DNA, the CDR3 is TGTGCCAGCAGCCACGGGACAGGGGATAATTCACCCCTCCACTTT.